The present entry profiles one TCR beta chain with its context. Its target is not known. This record comes from a study of beta chain features in type 1 diabetes. Germline CDR1 reads MGHRA; CDR2 reads YSYEKL. This CDR3 spans 13 amino acids. Trimming pared 0 bases from V and 7 bases from J, leaving 9 bases between. Reverse transcribing all isolated RNA meant expressed TCRB transcripts were sequenced. Millions of reads was the average for naive, central memory and regulatory T cell samples. Clones were sequenced by immunoSEQ multiplex PCR, and TCRdb holds only the in-frame ones, with some missing. In the table there are some 370,000 clones, roughly 9.8% of which are singletons. Study outcomes and limitations: VDJ junctions from type 1 diabetes patients carried fewer insertions and larger deletions. Researchers report that Type 1 diabetes patients had moderately but significantly shorter TCRB CDR3s across all four CD4+ subsets.

V usage is TRBV4-1 and J usage is TRBJ1-1, with D possibly being TRBD1 (5 bases). This clonotype originated in a man between 25 and 39 years old with type 1 diabetes. The source material was central memory CD4+ T cells from blood. CDR3 sequence (DNA): TGCGCCAGCAGCCAAGAAATTCAGGGTGAAGCTTTCTTT. Translated, it gives CASSQEIQGEAFF.